A single sample is the source of the 19 T cell receptor beta chains below, sequenced in a study of control samples from healthy donors and cancer patients (TCRdb year 2020). Library preparation was by the immunoSEQ multiplex PCR assay. TCRdb obtained this table from immuneACCESS and retained in-frame rearrangements with V and J assigned. These tables miss some clones; where compared with another copy, unresolved V genes account for less than half of the shortfall, and the remainder is unexplained. Here the sample has 60,000 to 80,000 clones; about 90% occur a single time. Jointly, the top ten make up over 3.5% of the sample. Sequencing input: blood. Receptors were obtained from a woman aged 45-65 years in good health.

V and J are TRBV5-1 and TRBJ1-2; maybe TRBD1 (6 bases). The V gene's germline CDR1 is SGHRS and CDR2 YFSETQ. Trimming stripped 0 bases from V and 7 bases from J, with 10 bases between. There are 13 residues in the CDR3. CDR3 amino acids: CASSLEPGVGYTF. For the CDR3, the DNA is TGCGCCAGCAGCTTGGAGCCAGGGGTTGGCTACACCTTC. Complete variable domain (other parts from reference TRBV5-1 and TRBJ1-2): KAGVTQTPRYLIKTRGQQVTLSCSPISGHRSVSWYQQTPGQGLQFLFEYFSETQRNKGNFPGRFSGRQFSNSRSEMNVSTLELGDSALYLCASSLEPGVGYTFGSGTRLTVV.

V is TRBV24-1 and J is TRBJ2-2; 12 positions agree with TRBD2. The CDR3 is 19 amino acids. The trim removed 4 bases at V and 6 bases at J, leaving 14 bases unmatched. In germline, CDR1 is KGHDR, CDR2 SFDVKD. The CDR3 DNA is TGTGCCACCAGTGACGCGTCTAGCGGGAGGGCCGGCGGATCCGGGGAGCTGTTTTTT. It is translated as CATSDASSGRAGGSGELFF.

This chain connects TRBV6-1 to TRBJ2-7; D could derive from TRBD1 or TRBD2 (7 bases each). The CDR3 is made up of 18 amino acids. Germline CDR1 is MNHNS and CDR2 is SASEGT. Trimming removed 1 base from V and 2 bases from J, with 21 bases in between. The CDR3 protein is CASSEGKGAGALPYEQYF. In nucleotides, the CDR3 is TGTGCCAGCAGTGAAGGGAAGGGGGCGGGGGCGCTTCCCTACGAGCAGTACTTC.

The genes are TRBV28 and TRBJ2-3; 7 nucleotides match TRBD2. CDR3 length equals 17 residues. In germline, CDR1 is MDHEN, CDR2 SYDVKM. The ends lost 2 bases at V and 1 base at J; junction bases unmatched: 9. The CDR3 sequence: CASSLARLAVRTDTQYF. CDR3 DNA sequence: TGTGCCAGCAGTTTAGCGCGCCTAGCGGTTCGCACAGATACGCAGTATTTT.

This clone was counted at least ten times. The sample has other DNA sequences that encode this CDR3 too. This rearrangement joins TRBV5-5 to TRBJ1-5, with 7 bases identical to TRBD1. V shed 5 bases, J shed 6 bases, and the junction held 8 bases outside the gene matches. Germline CDR1 reads SGHKS; CDR2 reads YYEKEE (reference sequence). The CDR3 covers 14 residues. The CDR3 spells CASSYDRVGQPQHF. The CDR3 nucleotides are TGTGCCAGCAGTTATGACAGGGTTGGTCAGCCCCAGCATTTT.

This sequence joins TRBV18 and TRBJ2-2; TRBD1 matches 11 bases. The CDR3 totals 17 residues. The germline CDR1 and CDR2 sequences are KGHSH and LQKENI. V lost 2 bases, J lost 4 bases, and 6 bases stayed unmatched. CDR3 sequence: CASSPKDRGPGTGELFF. CDR3 nucleotides: TGTGCCAGCTCACCAAAGGACAGGGGGCCGGGCACCGGGGAGCTGTTTTTT.

J is TRBJ2-5 and V is TRBV11-2, with a tentative D call TRBD1 (6 bases). V shed 5 bases and J shed 3 bases, with 13 bases lying between them. The length of the CDR3 is 14 residues. Germline loops: CDR1 SGHAT, CDR2 FQNNGV. The CDR3 nucleotides are TGTGCCAGCAGCCAAGGGACACTTAAAGAGACCCAGTACTTC. This sequence encodes CASSQGTLKETQYF.

The rearrangement uses TRBV7-2 and TRBJ2-7; D may be TRBD1 (6 bases). The CDR3 runs 14 residues. Germline-derived CDR1 and CDR2 are SGHTA and FQGNSA. The ends were cut back, 1 base at V and 2 bases at J, with 9 bases in the middle. Here the CDR3 DNA reads TGTGCCAGCAGCTTAGACACAGGGACCTACGAGCAGTACTTC. Encoded protein: CASSLDTGTYEQYF.

The rearrangement joins TRBV10-3 to TRBJ2-7, with D tentatively TRBD2 (5 bases). This CDR3 spans 11 amino acids. V lost 6 bases and J lost 7, with 10 bases in between. Germline V gene data show CDR1 as ENHRY and CDR2 as SYGVKD. CDR3 bases: TGTGCCATCAGGACTAATAGGGAGCAGTACTTC. It is translated as CAIRTNREQYF.

The chain joins TRBV30 to TRBJ1-2; TRBD1 matches at 7 bases. The CDR3 spans 14 residues. Germline V gene data show CDR1 as GTSNPN and CDR2 as SVGIG (reference sequence). V lost 3 bases to trimming and J lost 2 bases; unmatched junction nucleotides: 6. The CDR3 here is CAWRLTGANYGYTF. The CDR3, as DNA: TGTGCCTGGAGGTTAACAGGGGCCAACTATGGCTACACCTTC.

This rearrangement joins TRBV29-1 to TRBJ2-7; 11 bases fit TRBD1. The J segment lost 7 bases and the V segment lost 3 bases, leaving 5 bases of the junction unmatched. The CDR3 length is 13 residues. CDR1 is SQVTM, CDR2 ANQGSEA, per germline. CDR3 sequence (DNA): TGCAGCGTTGATGGACAGGGGGCGAGGGAGCAGTACTTC. It translates to CSVDGQGAREQYF.

This chain joins TRBV20-1 and TRBJ2-1; D not resolved. Looked up from germline, CDR1 is DFQATT and CDR2 is SNEGSKA (reference sequence). Trimming took off 3 bases at V and 4 bases at J, with 16 bases between the two ends. This CDR3 is 15 amino acids long. CDR3 nucleotide sequence: TGCAGTGCTAGTCCCCCACAGCCCCATTACAATGAGCAGTTCTTC. The encoded protein is CSASPPQPHYNEQFF.

About this clone: At one end, the junction sequence differs from germline, possibly due to a read error. The rearrangement uses TRBV5-6 and TRBJ2-4; tentative D call: TRBD2 (6 bases). Per the germline V gene, CDR1 is SGHDT and CDR2 is YYEEEE. CDR3 length: 15 residues. The CDR3 DNA sequence: TGTGCCAGCAGCTCCGCCGGGGGAACCAAAAACATTCAATACTTC. Residues: CASSSAGGTKNIQYF.

V is TRBV28 and J is TRBJ1-5; 11 positions match TRBD1. Germline CDR1 reads MDHEN; CDR2 reads SYDVKM. The trim removed 5 bases at V and 5 bases at J, leaving 5 bases unmatched. CDR3 length: 15 amino acids. This CDR3 reads CASSTGTGGYQPQHF. Written as DNA, the CDR3 is TGTGCCAGCAGTACCGGGACAGGGGGTTATCAGCCCCAGCATTTT.

This clone came up once. The gene calls are TRBV7-5 and TRBJ1-2. TRBV7-5 constitutes a pseudogene. The CDR3 has 17 residues. CDR3 loop: CARSKRGLGRGGYGYTF. DNA for the CDR3: TGTGCCAGAAGCAAAAGAGGATTAGGCAGGGGAGGCTATGGCTACACCTTC.

This clone showed up just once. The chain carries TRBV14 and TRBJ2-3; TRBD1 or TRBD2 may be the D gene (5 bases each). This CDR3 spans 15 amino acids. Germline V gene data show CDR1 as SGHDN and CDR2 as FVKESK. Trimming took 3 bases from V and 2 from J, leaving 12 bases between them. The CDR3 sequence is CASSQVGGFTDTQYF. The CDR3 DNA is TGTGCCAGCAGCCAGGTTGGGGGATTCACAGATACGCAGTATTTT.

The chain combines TRBV28 with TRBJ2-1, with 8 bases aligning to TRBD2. Germline loops: CDR1 MDHEN, CDR2 SYDVKM. V dropped 5 bases and J dropped 1; count of bases not matched to a gene: 4. The CDR3 is made up of 15 amino acids. The CDR3 sequence is CASSSSGKSYNEQFF. The DNA of the CDR3 is TGTGCCAGCAGTAGTAGCGGGAAGTCCTACAATGAGCAGTTCTTC.

The V and J genes are TRBV12-2 and TRBJ2-6; the D call in the table, TRBD1, was not verified against the DNA. TRBV12-2 is a pseudogene. The CDR3 loop spans 17 amino acids. CDR3 coding DNA: TGTGCAAGTCGCTTAGGACAGCGTCTCTCTGGGGCCAACGTCCTGACTTTC. Protein: CASRLGQRLSGANVLTF.

V usage is TRBV2 and J usage is TRBJ1-3; D not resolved. Germline assignment: CDR1 SNHLY and CDR2 FYNNEI. With 8 bases removed from V and 2 bases from J, the gap between germline ends came to 10 bases. The CDR3 is 13 amino acids. Here the CDR3 DNA reads TGTGCCAGCCACCCAGGTCCTGGAAACACCATATATTTT. Translating it yields CASHPGPGNTIYF. Complete variable domain (other parts from reference TRBV2 and TRBJ1-3): EPEVTQTPSHQVTQMGQEVILRCVPISNHLYFYWYRQILGQKVEFLVSFYNNEISEKSEIFDDQFSVERPDGSNFTLKIRSTKLEDSAMYFCASHPGPGNTIYFGEGSWLTVV.